Listed below are T cell receptor beta chains from one sample, sequenced in a study of T-cell reconstitution after alpha-beta-depleted transplantation in children. In TCRdb, the PCR reads were re-called with MiXCR into one record per CDR3 protein. The table includes 780,000 or so distinct CDR3 sequences, around 15% detected once. Sequenced here: PBMCs, mostly from graft donor cells, sampled 360 days after TCRalphabeta/CD19-depleted stem cell transplant. The receptor source for this set is a male patient younger than 18 who had a stem cell transplant for acute lymphoblastic leukemia, so the T cells may come from the graft donor. CDR3s include the opening cysteine and the closing phenylalanine or tryptophan. D genes are given only for firm matches.

d_call	j_call	v_call	cdr3_aa
TRBD2	TRBJ2-1	TRBV7-9	CASSLSAGAHNEQFF
.	TRBJ1-2	TRBV25-1	CASSDYSYGYTF
TRBD2	TRBJ2-7	TRBV6-1	CASSLSGRRGEQYF
.	TRBJ2-7	TRBV7-9	CASSLAQGLKGYEQYF
TRBD2	TRBJ2-3	TRBV6-5	CASSYSSGGFADTQYF
.	TRBJ1-4	TRBV12-3/TRBV12-4	CASSLVFAAGTNEKLFF
.	TRBJ1-1	TRBV11-1	CASSRGGGISEAFF
TRBD1	TRBJ1-1	TRBV15	CATSTGQAWDTEAFF
.	TRBJ2-7	TRBV18	CASFTPYEQYF
TRBD1	TRBJ1-1	TRBV4-2	CASSPRGRGNTEAFF
.	TRBJ2-3	TRBV24-1	CATSDSTVHTDTQYF
.	TRBJ2-7	TRBV29-1	CSVYSSPIYEQYF
.	TRBJ2-4	TRBV25-1	CASSDWPGNIQYF
.	TRBJ2-2	TRBV7-6	CASSRTGTWQPGELFF
TRBD1	TRBJ1-2	TRBV13	CASSFKTDRINYGYTF
.	TRBJ1-4	TRBV7-9	CASSLIGGNEKLFF
TRBD1	TRBJ2-7	TRBV20-1	CSARGQGVPYYEQYF
.	TRBJ2-7	TRBV7-9	CASSTVDYEQYF